One sample yielded the 10 T cell receptor beta chains listed below, sequenced in a study of fetal regulatory T cell absence and autoimmunity. Sequenced by immunoSEQ multiplex PCR; TCRdb stores in-frame clones only, minus some. The data hold some 44,000 clones, with about 80% observed a single time. Sequencing was performed on cord blood. Every receptor here comes from a newborn boy with IPEX syndrome.

This clone was seen only a few times. The chain joins TRBV5-1 to TRBJ1-2; TRBD1 might be the D (6 bases). This CDR3 contains 15 residues. The germline CDR1 and CDR2 sequences are SGHRS and YFSETQ. The V end was cut by 4 bases, the J end by 4 bases, with 17 bases between. The CDR3 DNA reads TGCGCCAGCAGCCTGCTATACAGGGCAGGCTATGGCTACACCTTC. Translating it yields CASSLLYRAGYGYTF.

This chain links TRBV5-5 with TRBJ2-1, with D hard to call. The CDR3 runs to 13 residues. Trimming pared 4 bases from V and 4 bases from J, leaving 9 bases between. The germline V gene encodes CDR1 SGHKS and CDR2 YYEKEE (reference sequence). This CDR3 reads CASSIGPYNEQFF. In DNA, the CDR3 is TGTGCCAGCAGCATTGGACCTTACAATGAGCAGTTCTTC. Full variable domain (rest looked up from reference TRBV5-5 and TRBJ2-1): DAGVTQSPTHLIKTRGQQVTLRCSPISGHKSVSWYQQVLGQGPQFIFQYYEKEERGRGNFPDRFSARQFPNYSSELNVNALLLGDSALYLCASSIGPYNEQFFGPGTRLTVL.

This chain links TRBV19 with TRBJ1-5; no clear D gene. Germline loops: CDR1 LNHDA, CDR2 SQIVND (reference sequence). The CDR3 length is 13 residues. V was trimmed by 0 bases and J by 7 bases, leaving 7 bases between them. The CDR3 coding sequence is TGTGCCAGTAGTATAGAGGTGGGGCAGCCCCAGCATTTT. Protein product: CASSIEVGQPQHF.

The V call is TRBV11-3, the J call TRBJ2-1; TRBD2 matches at 7 bases. V gave up 0 bases and J gave up 2 bases; unmatched junction bases: 10. CDR1 is SGHNT, CDR2 YENEEA, per germline. The CDR3 spans 18 residues. As DNA, the CDR3 is TGTGCCAGCAGCTTAGAGTTCTCCGTACTAGCGACCTACAATGAGCAGTTCTTC. This translates into CASSLEFSVLATYNEQFF. The full variable domain, in which reference TRBV11-3 and TRBJ2-1 provide the parts outside the CDR3, is EAGVVQSPRYKIIEKKQPVAFWCNPISGHNTLYWYLQNLGQGPELLIRYENEEAVDDSQLPKDRFSAERLKGVDSTLKIQPAELGDSAVYLCASSLEFSVLATYNEQFFGPGTRLTVL.

This clone has only one observation. This chain joins TRBV12-5 and TRBJ1-1, with D uncertain. V lost 0 bases and J 3 bases, leaving 11 bases between the germline ends. The CDR3 is made up of 15 amino acids. The germline V gene has CDR1 LGHNT and CDR2 FRNRAP. The CDR3 DNA follows: TGTGCTAGTGGTTTGGTACACGGAAGTGACACTGAAGCTTTCTTT. Translating gives CASGLVHGSDTEAFF.

This chain joins TRBV11-2 and TRBJ2-5, with TRBD1 matching over 7 bases. Germline V gene lookup returns CDR1 SGHAT and CDR2 FQNNGV. CDR3 length: 12 amino acids. CDR3 in DNA: TGTGCGACGAGGGGGCCCTGGGAGACCCAGTACTTC. Translated: CATRGPWETQYF.

The V call is TRBV6-5, the J call TRBJ2-3, with D tentatively TRBD2 (6 bases). Germline CDR1 and CDR2: MNHEY and SVGAGI. The length of the CDR3 is 15 residues. The V end was cut by 2 bases, the J end by 2 bases, with 11 bases between. CDR3 loop: CASSYGGTDTDTQYF. The CDR3 DNA reads as TGTGCCAGCAGTTACGGCGGGACTGACACAGATACGCAGTATTTT.

This chain links TRBV9 with TRBJ2-3; 8 nucleotides align to TRBD2. V shed 3 bases and J 4 bases; nucleotides not matched to a gene: 1. Germline lookup yields CDR1 SGDLS and CDR2 YYNGEE. The length of the CDR3 is 13 residues. This CDR3 reads CASSAGGADTQYF. The CDR3 DNA sequence: TGTGCCAGCAGCGCCGGGGGGGCAGATACGCAGTATTTT.

The chain recombines TRBV6-5 with TRBJ1-2; perhaps TRBD1 as D (5 bases). The CDR3 totals 13 residues. V was clipped by 4 bases and J by 1 base, with 7 bases between them. The germline V gene has CDR1 MNHEY and CDR2 SVGAGI. In DNA form, the CDR3 reads TGTGCCAGCAGTTTCAGGGTTAACTATGGCTACACCTTC. Amino acids: CASSFRVNYGYTF.

The CDR3 loop is CAWSVGGTGSGYTF. DNA for the CDR3: TGTGCCTGGAGTGTAGGGGGGACAGGGAGTGGCTACACCTTC. The chain links TRBV30 to TRBJ1-2; 9 positions agree with TRBD1. The junction had 6 bases not matched to a gene; V was cut back by 0 bases and J by 7 bases. The CDR3 length is 14 residues. Germline V gene sequence: CDR1 GTSNPN, CDR2 SVGIG (reference sequence).